This TCR beta chain was identified in a study of blood T cell repertoires in COVID-19 (dated by TCRdb to between 2020 and 2021). Some background on the complete study: Samples from collaborators originated in the United States, Italy and Spain and spanned both the acute and convalescent phases of COVID-19. Samples came from the ongoing ImmuneRACE study (first 160 participants) plus 1,254 subjects from 6 global collaborators. Where HLA class I and class II types were available, the types were taken from metadata supplied by the sample provider, not from assay-based typing. Subjects who had been exposed to COVID-19, were actively infected with it, or had recovered from it provided the deeply sampled blood TCRbeta repertoires that made up the dataset. The sample metadata nearly always contained a de-identified subject ID, COVID-19 status, age in years and sex. A freely available public database, intended as a resource for researchers studying the immune response to SARS-CoV-2, is where the repertoires were released. The material from the prospective study consisted of cDNA or gDNA derived from T cells, B-cell-depleted T cells, or PBMCs. The paper as a whole reports these results and caveats: Clinical and demographic metadata were provided uncurated, with the amount varying by source and participant.

Collaborating institutions collected whole blood in K2EDTA tubes following their own protocols. For TCRbeta analysis, collaborator samples were shipped as frozen whole blood, as isolated PBMCs, or as DNA extracted from either sample type. The immunoSEQ Assay, a bias-controlled multiplex PCR, was used to amplify TCRbeta CDR3 regions from genomic DNA. Processing in the source paper ran as follows. The number of nucleated cells in each sample was estimated from the amplification of reference gene primers within the assay. To quantify the absolute abundance of each unique TCRbeta CDR3 rearrangement, sequence reads were collapsed and filtered. For each sample, productive Simpson clonality was calculated as the square root of Simpson's diversity index over productive rearrangements. TCRdb took this table from immuneACCESS and kept in-frame rearrangements with V and J called. Such tables lack part of the clones; where checked against another copy, unresolved V genes explain under half of the gap, and the rest is unexplained. V and J calls and clone size are as listed in that table; D and trimming were resolved from the DNA. The sample data list roughly 100,000 clones, and around 73% of these were observed just once. The ten biggest clones cover approximately 9.6% of the sample.

The CDR3 starts with the cysteine, ends with the phenylalanine, and has 17 residues. CDR3 DNA only is kept here, 51 bases in frame from base 1. From a lookup of the germline V gene, CDR1 and CDR2 are KGHDR and SFDVKD. The junction carries 15 bases between V and J, which are trimmed by 2 bases and 2 bases respectively. A few counts support this clone. There is no known antigen for this receptor. No clone much larger than this one lies a single base away; base qualities are absent. The sequence is built from TRBV24-1 and TRBJ1-5, with the D gene not confidently named. The clonotype comes from a man between 60 and 75 years old with active or convalescent COVID-19. Sequencing was performed on peripheral blood. Here the CDR3 is given as CATSDSRVGRGNQPQHF. At the DNA level, the sequence is TGTGCCACCAGTGATTCCCGGGTAGGGAGGGGCAATCAGCCCCAGCATTTT.